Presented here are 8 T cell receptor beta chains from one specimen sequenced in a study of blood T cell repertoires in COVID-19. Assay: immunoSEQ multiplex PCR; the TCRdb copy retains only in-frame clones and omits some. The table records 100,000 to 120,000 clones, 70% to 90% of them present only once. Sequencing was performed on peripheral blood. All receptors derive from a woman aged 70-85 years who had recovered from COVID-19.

The CDR3 protein is CASGGDRRGYGYTF. The CDR3 nucleotides are TGTGCCAGCGGGGGGGACAGGAGGGGCTATGGCTACACCTTC. J is TRBJ1-2 and V is TRBV28, with 8 bases aligning to TRBD1. Germline V gene sequence: CDR1 MDHEN, CDR2 SYDVKM. The CDR3 is made up of 14 amino acids. Losses at the gene ends were 8 bases for V and 4 bases for J; bases not matched to a gene: 9.

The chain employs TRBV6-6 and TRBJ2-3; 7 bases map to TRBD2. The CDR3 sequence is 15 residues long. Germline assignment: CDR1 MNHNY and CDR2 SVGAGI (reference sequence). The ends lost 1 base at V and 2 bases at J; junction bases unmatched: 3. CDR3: CASSYWDYPTDTQYF. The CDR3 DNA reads TGTGCCAGCAGTTACTGGGACTATCCCACAGATACGCAGTATTTT.

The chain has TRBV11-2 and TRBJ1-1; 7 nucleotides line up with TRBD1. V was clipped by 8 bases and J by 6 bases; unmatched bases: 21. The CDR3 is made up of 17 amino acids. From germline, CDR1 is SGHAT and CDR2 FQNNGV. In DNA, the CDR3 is TGTGCCAGCGCCGGGCGGCAGGGGAAAGGGGGCCGGCCTGAAGCTTTCTTT. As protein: CASAGRQGKGGRPEAFF.

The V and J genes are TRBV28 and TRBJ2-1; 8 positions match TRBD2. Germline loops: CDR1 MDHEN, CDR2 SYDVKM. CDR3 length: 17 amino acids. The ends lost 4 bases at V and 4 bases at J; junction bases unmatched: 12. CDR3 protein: CASSSPPGLDPYNEQFF. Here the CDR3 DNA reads TGTGCCAGCAGTTCTCCACCGGGACTAGATCCTTACAATGAGCAGTTCTTC.

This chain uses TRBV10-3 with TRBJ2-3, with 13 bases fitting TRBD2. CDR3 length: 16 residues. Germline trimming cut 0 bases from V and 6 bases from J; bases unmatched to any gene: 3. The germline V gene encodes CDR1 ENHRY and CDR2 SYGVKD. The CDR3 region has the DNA TGTGCCATCAGTGAGTCACTAGCGGGGGGGCCTGATACGCAGTATTTT. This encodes CAISESLAGGPDTQYF.

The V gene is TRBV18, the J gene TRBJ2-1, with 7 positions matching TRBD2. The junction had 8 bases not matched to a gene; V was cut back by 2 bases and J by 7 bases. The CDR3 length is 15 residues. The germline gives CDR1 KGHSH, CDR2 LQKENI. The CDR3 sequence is CASSPGRLALNEQFF. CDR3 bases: TGTGCCAGCTCACCAGGGCGACTAGCTTTGAATGAGCAGTTCTTC.

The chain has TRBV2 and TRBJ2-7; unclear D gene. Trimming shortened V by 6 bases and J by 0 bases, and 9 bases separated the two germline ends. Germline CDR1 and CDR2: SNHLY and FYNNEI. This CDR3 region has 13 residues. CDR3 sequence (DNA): TGTGCCAGCAGGCGGCAAACCTCCTACGAGCAGTACTTC. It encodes CASRRQTSYEQYF.

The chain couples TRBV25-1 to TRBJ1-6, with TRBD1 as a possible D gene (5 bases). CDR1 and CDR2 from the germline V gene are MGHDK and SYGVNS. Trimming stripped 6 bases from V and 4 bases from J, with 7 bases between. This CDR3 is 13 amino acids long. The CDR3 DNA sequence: TGTGCCAGCAGCAGGGATTATAATTCACCCCTCCACTTT. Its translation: CASSRDYNSPLHF.